Here is one TCR beta chain with its context. A far larger clone is just one base off, so this is likely a read error. The sample has other DNA sequences that encode this CDR3 too. Generated by immunoSEQ multiplex PCR, the TCRdb table keeps only in-frame clones and is missing some. Here the sample spans hundreds of thousands of clones, about three quarters being singletons. This sample is drawn from a study of shared clonotypes between healthy human individuals. CDR1 is SGHAT, CDR2 FQNNGV, per germline. The CDR3 spans 13 residues. Researchers partitioned CD4+ cells into CD45RA+ naive and CD45RA-negative memory subsets.

Sequencing was performed on memory CD4+ T cells sorted from blood. Documented subset: CD45RA-negative fraction. This chain links TRBV11-2 with TRBJ2-1, with a tentative D call TRBD1 (5 bases). The receptor's source is a woman aged 25 to 39 in good health. The CDR3 here is CASSATWGYEQFF. The CDR3 nucleotides are TGTGCCAGCAGCGCCACGTGGGGCTATGAGCAATTCTTC.